This T cell receptor beta chain derives from a study of shared clonotypes between healthy human individuals. Across the study: Each donor's CD4 naive and CD4 memory cells filled three plates apiece, CD8 naive two, and CD8 memory one. Study-wide results and caveats: Sampling was confined to blood; repertoires within tissues likely differ. Relative to clonotypes present in all four donors, those not shared had lower generation probabilities.

Original processing notes: Junction-only sequences without quality scores were provided by ImmunoSEQ, so filtering was different. Data came from immunoSEQ multiplex PCR; TCRdb stores just in-frame clones and leaves some out. V and J calls and clone size follow that table, whereas D and trimming were derived from the DNA. The repertoire holds roughly 1,100,000 clones, with 65% to 75% as singletons. This CDR3 comprises 15 residues. With 6 bases removed from V and 7 bases from J, the gap between germline ends came to 18 bases. CDR1 is MNHEY and CDR2 is SMNVEV in the germline V gene (reference sequence). As regards this clone: Antigen specificity is unknown.

Sequenced material: memory CD4+ T cells sorted from blood. Subset meaning: CD45RA-negative fraction. The V call is TRBV27, the J call TRBJ1-4; D is possibly TRBD1 (6 bases). The receptor comes from a man between 18 and 35 years old in good health. CDR3 sequence: CASRKTGIGGEKLFF. The CDR3 bases are TGTGCCAGCAGGAAAACAGGGATAGGGGGTGAAAAACTGTTTTTT.